The 21 T cell receptor beta chains reported below all come from one sample, sequenced in a study of Tregs in tolerant kidney transplant recipients. Antigens for these TCRs are unknown. Sequencing was performed with immunoSEQ multiplex PCR; in TCRdb, only in-frame clones are kept and a portion is missing. The sample records about 31,000 clones, under 90% being singletons. The sequencing input was Tregs from blood cultured with allogeneic cells. The receptors derive from a human donor in good health.

The rearrangement uses TRBV18 and TRBJ1-2; TRBD1 aligns across 9 bases. Germline-derived CDR1 and CDR2 are KGHSH and LQKENI. V gave up 8 bases and J gave up 4 bases; unmatched junction bases: 8. The CDR3 sequence is 14 residues long. The CDR3 nucleotides are TGTGCCAGCGAGAGGGACAGGGCTGGCTATGGCTACACCTTC. This translates into CASERDRAGYGYTF.

Only a few counts were recorded for this clone. The chain carries TRBV9 and TRBJ2-4; D assignment may be TRBD1 or TRBD2 (6 bases each). This CDR3 is built from 17 residues. Trimming took 0 bases from V and 9 from J, leaving 22 bases between them. Germline V gives CDR1 SGDLS, CDR2 YYNGEE. The CDR3 DNA sequence: TGTGCCAGCAGCGTAGGAATCCACACACAGGGAGGAAGCATTCAGTACTTC. It is translated as CASSVGIHTQGGSIQYF.

This chain links TRBV28 with TRBJ2-3, with no clear D. Germline assignment: CDR1 MDHEN and CDR2 SYDVKM. This CDR3 contains 15 residues. V gave up 6 bases and J gave up 0 bases, with 13 bases separating them. This CDR3 reads CASRPVTLSTDTQYF. DNA of the CDR3: TGTGCCAGCAGACCCGTCACCCTTAGCACAGATACGCAGTATTTT.

This chain uses TRBV5-1 with TRBJ2-2, with D possibly called TRBD1 or TRBD2 (5 bases each). Germline CDR1 reads SGHRS; CDR2 reads YFSETQ. The CDR3 sequence is 15 residues long. The V end lost 0 bases, the J end lost 3 bases, and 9 bases lay between the germline ends. The CDR3 loop reads CASSLAGRDTGELFF. CDR3 nucleotides: TGCGCCAGCAGCTTGGCGGGGCGGGACACCGGGGAGCTGTTTTTT.

V usage is TRBV4-3 and J usage is TRBJ2-2, with TRBD2 matching over 9 bases. The germline gives CDR1 LGHNA, CDR2 YSLEER. The V segment lost 0 bases and the J segment 4 bases; nucleotides outside the gene matches: 15. The CDR3 runs to 20 residues. Here the CDR3 reads CASSQDRFGGGAVSTGELFF. Written as DNA, the CDR3 is TGCGCCAGCAGCCAAGACCGTTTTGGCGGGGGGGCAGTCAGCACCGGGGAGCTGTTTTTT.

The V call is TRBV6-4, the J call TRBJ2-1; D uncertain. The CDR3 runs 13 residues. V lost 10 bases and J lost 3, with 13 bases in between. Germline V gene sequence: CDR1 MRHNA, CDR2 SNTAGT. CDR3 nucleotides: TGTGCCACCAGCCCCCTCGGCTACAATGAGCAGTTCTTC. Protein product: CATSPLGYNEQFF.

This clone has a handful of counts. This CDR3 is CASKDSGANVLTF. The CDR3 DNA sequence: TGTGCCAGTAAGGACTCTGGGGCCAACGTCCTGACTTTC. The chain links TRBV19 to TRBJ2-6; D unclear. CDR3 length: 13 residues. V lost 7 bases and J lost 0, with 4 bases in between. Germline CDR1 and CDR2: LNHDA and SQIVND (reference sequence).

The rearrangement joins TRBV6-6 to TRBJ1-2, with a possible D match to TRBD1 (6 bases). The CDR3 is 12 amino acids. CDR1 MNHNY and CDR2 SVGAGI come from the germline V gene (reference sequence). The V and J ends lost 6 bases and 5 bases respectively, with 10 bases between them. CDR3 loop: CASRQGPYGYTF. In DNA, the CDR3 is TGTGCCAGCAGACAGGGACCTTATGGCTACACCTTC.

The V gene is TRBV28, the J gene TRBJ2-7; D may correspond to TRBD1 or TRBD2 (6 bases each). Trimming removed 6 bases at V and 7 bases at J, with 31 bases between. The CDR3 loop spans 18 amino acids. CDR1 is MDHEN, CDR2 SYDVKM, per germline. The CDR3 DNA reads as TGTGCCAGCAGCCAAGGGACGGGAGTGGGTTCTAGGGGGAGGGAGCAGTACTTC. This codes for CASSQGTGVGSRGREQYF.

The rearrangement uses TRBV28 and TRBJ1-2; 8 nucleotides agree with TRBD1. The CDR3 is 15 amino acids. Germline assignment: CDR1 MDHEN and CDR2 SYDVKM. V dropped 9 bases and J dropped 8; count of bases not matched to a gene: 17. CDR3 DNA sequence: TGTGCCAGTATAAATTCCGGGACAGGCTTGTGGGGCTACACCTTC. Amino acid sequence: CASINSGTGLWGYTF.

V and J are TRBV7-9 and TRBJ1-3; no reliable D call. V lost 3 bases and J lost 0, with 12 bases in between. Germline CDR1 reads SEHNR; CDR2 reads FQNEAQ (reference sequence). The CDR3 has 16 amino acids. The CDR3 region has the DNA TGTGCCAGCAGCTTTCGAGCGTTGAGCTCTGGAAACACCATATATTTT. Residues: CASSFRALSSGNTIYF. Complete variable domain (other parts from reference TRBV7-9 and TRBJ1-3): DTGVSQNPRHKITKRGQNVTFRCDPISEHNRLYWYRQTLGQGPEFLTYFQNEAQLEKSRLLSDRFSAERPKGSFSTLEIQRTEQGDSAMYLCASSFRALSSGNTIYFGEGSWLTVV.

The CDR3 here is CASRGQGSTDTQYF. CDR3 sequence (DNA): TGTGCCAGCAGGGGGCAGGGGAGCACAGATACGCAGTATTTT. The V gene is TRBV21-1, the J gene TRBJ2-3; the table's TRBD1 call for D was not verified on the DNA. TRBV21-1 is marked as a pseudogene. The CDR3 sequence is 14 residues long.

This clone was observed a single time. The gene calls are TRBV4-3 and TRBJ1-1; D remains ambiguous. The germline V gene has CDR1 LGHNA and CDR2 YSLEER. CDR3 length: 13 amino acids. V lost 1 base and J lost 7, with 10 bases in between. CDR3 loop: CASSQGRALEAFF. CDR3 coding DNA: TGCGCCAGCAGCCAAGGTCGGGCCCTTGAAGCTTTCTTT.

The V gene is TRBV6-4, the J gene TRBJ2-2; TRBD2 matches 9 bases. This CDR3 has 21 amino acids. After removal of 0 bases from V and 2 bases from J, the junction contained 16 bases not matched to a gene. Germline V gene lookup returns CDR1 MRHNA and CDR2 SNTAGT. In DNA form, the CDR3 reads TGTGCCAGCAGTGACTCGAGTGGGAGTGGGCGGGAGGGCCCTAACACCGGGGAGCTGTTTTTT. The encoded protein is CASSDSSGSGREGPNTGELFF.

The DNA for the CDR3 is TGTGCCAGCAGTCGGGACCTTTCCTCTGGAAACACCATATATTTT. This gives the protein CASSRDLSSGNTIYF. The chain recombines TRBV6-5 with TRBJ1-3, with TRBD1 as a possible D gene (5 bases). The CDR3 consists of 15 residues. Germline V gives CDR1 MNHEY, CDR2 SVGAGI. V was shortened by 5 bases and J by 0 bases, with 11 bases between the two germline ends.

The chain couples TRBV5-1 to TRBJ1-4; 8 bases fit TRBD1. CDR3 size: 16 residues. With V trimmed by 4 bases and J by 8 bases, 13 bases remained unmatched. Germline V CDR1 and CDR2: SGHRS, YFSETQ. This CDR3 is CASSVSGQGGSEKLFF. The CDR3 DNA sequence: TGCGCCAGCAGCGTGTCCGGACAGGGAGGGAGCGAAAAACTGTTTTTT.

The chain has TRBV29-1 and TRBJ2-2; perhaps TRBD1 as D (5 bases). Looked up from germline, CDR1 is SQVTM and CDR2 is ANQGSEA. The CDR3 is made up of 13 amino acids. V was clipped by 3 bases and J by 4 bases, with 9 bases between them. Here the CDR3 reads CSVDQGFTGELFF. CDR3 DNA: TGCAGCGTTGATCAGGGCTTCACCGGGGAGCTGTTTTTT.

The genes are TRBV2 and TRBJ2-1, with 11 bases that match TRBD2. CDR1 and CDR2 from the germline V gene are SNHLY and FYNNEI. The J segment lost 1 base and the V segment lost 6 bases, leaving 17 bases of the junction unmatched. The CDR3 covers 20 residues. The CDR3 DNA reads TGTGCCAGCAGGGCAAGGGACAAACTAGCGGGAGTATTATCCTACAATGAGCAGTTCTTC. Its translation is CASRARDKLAGVLSYNEQFF.

The chain recombines TRBV13 with TRBJ2-3; 9 bases fit TRBD2. The CDR3 totals 18 residues. The V gene's germline CDR1 is PRHDT and CDR2 FYEKMQ (reference sequence). Trimming cost V 5 bases and J 0 bases; bases outside gene matches: 12. The CDR3 protein is CASSPRISTSGSTDTQYF. In DNA, the CDR3 is TGTGCCAGCAGCCCCCGGATCTCGACTAGCGGAAGCACAGATACGCAGTATTTT.

The chain uses TRBV4-2 and TRBJ2-6; 10 bases are shared with TRBD2. The V segment lost 6 bases and the J segment 1 base; nucleotides outside the gene matches: 3. Germline V gene lookup returns CDR1 LGHNA and CDR2 YNFKEQ. This CDR3 has 16 amino acids. The CDR3 DNA follows: TGTGCCAGCAGGCTAGCGGGAGAGTCTGGGGCCAACGTCCTGACTTTC. Translation: CASRLAGESGANVLTF.

The V and J genes are TRBV27 and TRBJ1-2; TRBD1 agrees at 7 bases. The CDR3 contains 13 residues. The germline V gene has CDR1 MNHEY and CDR2 SMNVEV (reference sequence). The J segment lost 6 bases and the V segment lost 1 base, leaving 2 bases of the junction unmatched. DNA of the CDR3: TGTGCCAGCAGTTTATTACAGGGGAATGGCTACACCTTC. It yields the protein CASSLLQGNGYTF.